This T cell receptor (beta chain) was captured in a study of blood T cell repertoires in COVID-19. Looking at the study overall: Donors in the United States, Italy and Spain gave samples during acute or convalescent COVID-19. T cells, B-cell-depleted T cells, or PBMCs supplied cDNA or gDNA.

In the original workflow: It was from reference gene primer amplification that nucleated cell counts were estimated. Sequencing used immunoSEQ multiplex PCR; TCRdb keeps in-frame clones, though not all of them. V and J calls plus clone size are reproduced from that table; the DNA served to infer D and trimming. The profile covers some 260,000 clones, with approximately 82% appearing a single time and under 3.5% taken by the ten largest. From germline, CDR1 is MNHEY and CDR2 SMNVEV (reference sequence). The CDR3 is 14 residues long. Trimming removed 5 bases at V and 0 bases at J, with 11 bases between.

The sample comprised peripheral blood. The sequence came from a woman between 18 and 30 years old with acute or convalescent COVID-19. The rearrangement links TRBV27 to TRBJ2-7; D might be TRBD2 (5 bases). CDR3 loop: CASSTRGYSYEQYF. The CDR3 bases are TGTGCCAGCAGTACTCGAGGGTACTCCTACGAGCAGTACTTC.